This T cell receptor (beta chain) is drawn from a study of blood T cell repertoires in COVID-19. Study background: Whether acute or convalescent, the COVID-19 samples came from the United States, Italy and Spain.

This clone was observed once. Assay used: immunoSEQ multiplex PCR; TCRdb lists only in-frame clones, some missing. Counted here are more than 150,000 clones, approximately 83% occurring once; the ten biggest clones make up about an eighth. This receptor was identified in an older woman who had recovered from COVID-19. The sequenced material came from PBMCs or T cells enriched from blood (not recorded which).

CDR3 sequence: CASSHGRSGKEFF. DNA of the CDR3: TGTGCCAGCAGCCACGGGCGGAGCGGGAAGGAGTTCTTC. The chain links TRBV3-1 (or the pseudogene TRBV3-2) to TRBJ2-1, with TRBD2 matching 7 bases. Germline V gene lookup returns CDR1 LGHDT and CDR2 YNNKEL (reference sequence). The CDR3 length is 13 residues. With 3 bases clipped from V and 14 bases from J, the junction kept 10 bases outside the gene matches.